Included here is one T cell receptor beta chain sequence, with context. TCRdb called the RT-PCR reads again in MiXCR, with one record for every CDR3 protein. The data contain about 680,000 distinct CDR3 sequences, 14% of them singletons. The J segment lost 7 bases and the V segment lost 4 bases, leaving 6 bases of the junction unmatched. CDR1 SGHRS and CDR2 YFSETQ come from the germline V gene. The CDR3 is made up of 15 amino acids. The sequence was collected from a female donor in good health, serving as a healthy control. The specimen was memory CD4+ T cells from blood. The chain uses TRBV5-1 and TRBJ2-1, with 12 bases fitting TRBD1. CDR3 sequence: CASSQGQGAENEQFF. CDR3 bases: TGCGCCAGCAGCCAGGGACAGGGGGCAGAAAATGAGCAGTTCTTC.